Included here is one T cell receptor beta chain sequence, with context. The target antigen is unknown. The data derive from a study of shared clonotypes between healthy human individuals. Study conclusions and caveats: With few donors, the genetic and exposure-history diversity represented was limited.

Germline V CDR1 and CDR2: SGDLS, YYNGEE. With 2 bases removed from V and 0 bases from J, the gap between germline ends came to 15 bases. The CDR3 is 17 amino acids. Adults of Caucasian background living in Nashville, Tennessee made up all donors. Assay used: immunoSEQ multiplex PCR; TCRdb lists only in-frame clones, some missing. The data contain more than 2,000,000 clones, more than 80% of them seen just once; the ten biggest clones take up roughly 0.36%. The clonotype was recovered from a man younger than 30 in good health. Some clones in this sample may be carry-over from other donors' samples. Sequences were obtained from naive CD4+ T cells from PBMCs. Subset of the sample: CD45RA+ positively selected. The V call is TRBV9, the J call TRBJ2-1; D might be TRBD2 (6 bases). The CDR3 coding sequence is TGTGCCAGCAGCGTTAGAGGGTCGGGAGTCTCCTACAATGAGCAGTTCTTC. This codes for CASSVRGSGVSYNEQFF.